These T cell receptor beta chains were read from a single sample in a study of beta chain features in type 1 diabetes. Some clones are missing from TCRdb's copy, which holds only in-frame ones; the method was immunoSEQ multiplex PCR. The data hold a few hundred thousand clones, with approximately 16% observed a single time. The sample was naive CD4+ T cells from blood. The receptors were gathered from a woman aged 18-30 years in good health. Both conserved end residues are trimmed from each CDR3. Fields, in order: J gene, V gene, CDR3 protein.

TRBJ1-4 | TRBV28 | ASSSRGEKLF
TRBJ1-1 | TRBV25-1 | ASSVGGGTEAF
TRBJ2-1 | TRBV30 | AWKGTSNNEQF
TRBJ2-5 | TRBV7-2 | ASSLVTGGPETQY
TRBJ1-2 | TRBV7-9 | ASSLASGFSGYT
TRBJ2-2 | TRBV6-6 | ASSPLGNAGELF
TRBJ2-1 | TRBV5-1 | ASSLGQTDYFHEQF
TRBJ1-1 | TRBV28 | ASSREWKGEAF
TRBJ1-5 | TRBV4-2 | ASSQDGTGQQPQH
TRBJ2-1 | TRBV29-1 | SVERGGAGNEQF
TRBJ2-1 | TRBV5-1 | ASSTGTGLLDEQF
TRBJ2-3 | TRBV29-1 | SVKGHFSTDTQY
TRBJ1-4 | TRBV4-3 | ASSQDSFGIVGEKLF
TRBJ1-2 | TRBV6-5 | ASSYSITLYGYT
TRBJ1-2 | TRBV28 | ASSLWAQYYGYT
TRBJ2-1 | TRBV7-2 | ASSFGTSRLYEQF
TRBJ2-7 | TRBV9 | ASSSSFYEQY
TRBJ2-1 | TRBV6-6 | ASSSGGNSYNEQF
TRBJ2-1 | TRBV7-3 | ASSMGLAEDNEQF
TRBJ2-1 | TRBV7-9 | ASSSGTVNEQF
TRBJ2-1 | TRBV9 | ASSRGPGDEQF
TRBJ2-6 | TRBV12-1 | ASPPGLAGAGANVLT
TRBJ1-2 | TRBV29-1 | SVARTGGVPSGYT
TRBJ2-1 | TRBV6-6 | ASSGTGGHEQF
TRBJ2-5 | TRBV23-1 | ASSQSEWPNQETQY
TRBJ1-5 | TRBV28 | ASIPQSNQPQH
TRBJ2-5 | TRBV7-9 | ASSGREGLETQY
TRBJ1-1 | TRBV9 | ASSPRQGRTEAF
TRBJ2-5 | TRBV5-4 | ASSYRDRGTGEQY
TRBJ1-5 | TRBV19 | ASRPDSDYQPQH
TRBJ2-7 | TRBV10-3 | AISELAGTYEQY
TRBJ2-6 | TRBV29-1 | SVGYSGANVLT
TRBJ2-3 | TRBV5-4 | ASSFGADTDTQY
TRBJ2-4 | TRBV5-4 | ASSLVGSGNKNIQY
TRBJ2-6 | TRBV9 | ASSYQTGLSGANVLT
TRBJ2-7 | TRBV30 | AWSSQYEQY
TRBJ1-2 | TRBV19 | ATTGPGQSYGYT
TRBJ2-1 | TRBV30 | AWSPPGLAGVYEQF
TRBJ2-7 | TRBV7-2 | ASSIAPSGGAGEQY
TRBJ1-1 | TRBV7-9 | ASSLRVERTEAF
TRBJ2-1 | TRBV5-4 | ASSLGWRGDNEQF
TRBJ1-2 | TRBV27 | ASSFALGGARGYGYT
TRBJ2-5 | TRBV15 | ATSAPVAGRANDETQY
TRBJ1-2 | TRBV19 | ASSNGQGNGYT
TRBJ2-7 | TRBV27 | ASSPNHSSYEQY
TRBJ2-3 | TRBV6-1 | ASLPQTGVPSSQY
TRBJ1-5 | TRBV4-3 | ASSQDQFGSQPQH
TRBJ2-3 | TRBV7-9 | ASSGRGTGTTDTQY
TRBJ1-1 | TRBV4-1 | ASSQDPSHPNTEAF
TRBJ1-5 | TRBV6-6 | ASEEGHQPQH
TRBJ2-6 | TRBV5-1 | ASSYQGGTGANVLT
TRBJ2-7 | TRBV18 | ASSRGYYEQY
TRBJ2-7 | TRBV7-9 | ASSPGRVSSYEQY
TRBJ1-5 | TRBV30 | AWSTGTGDGQPQH
TRBJ2-7 | TRBV28 | ASSFLAGRSYEQY